The 23 T cell receptor beta chains in this list originate from one sample, sequenced in a study of T cell responses to AZD1222 COVID-19 vaccine. The method was immunoSEQ multiplex PCR; TCRdb's version includes in-frame clones alone and lacks a portion of them. This sample carries about 150,000 clones, around 88% of them seen once, and the ten largest clones take around 15%. The starting material was peripheral blood, obtained on day 0 of AZD1222 vaccination. These receptors came from an adult in good health.

The chain combines TRBV5-1 with TRBJ2-7; perhaps TRBD2 as D (5 bases). V was trimmed by 2 bases and J by 2 bases, leaving 14 bases between them. CDR1 SGHRS and CDR2 YFSETQ come from the germline V gene. There are 15 residues in the CDR3. The CDR3 bases are TGCGCCAGCAGCTTAGATCCCGGAGCGGCCTACGAGCAGTACTTC. Amino acid sequence: CASSLDPGAAYEQYF.

This chain uses TRBV7-8 with TRBJ2-5; 14 nucleotides line up with TRBD2. This CDR3 has 17 amino acids. Germline trimming cut 5 bases from V and 1 base from J; bases unmatched to any gene: 6. Germline loops: CDR1 SGHVS, CDR2 FQNEAQ. The CDR3 DNA reads as TGTGCCAGCAGCCCCGGGACTAGCGGGGGATCCCAAGAGACCCAGTACTTC. It is translated as CASSPGTSGGSQETQYF.

This rearrangement joins TRBV27 to TRBJ2-7; the match to TRBD1 covers 7 bases. After removal of 5 bases from V and 7 bases from J, the junction contained 8 bases not matched to a gene. This CDR3 region has 13 residues. Germline V gene data show CDR1 as MNHEY and CDR2 as SMNVEV (reference sequence). The CDR3 protein is CASSPSRDREQYF. CDR3 bases: TGTGCCAGCAGTCCGTCCCGGGACAGAGAGCAGTACTTC.

For the CDR3, the DNA is TGCGCCAGCAGCAGGGATGAGGGGGGCCCCACAGATACGCAGTATTTT. This translates into CASSRDEGGPTDTQYF. The gene calls are TRBV5-1 and TRBJ2-3; D assignment may be TRBD1 or TRBD2 (6 bases each). This CDR3 region has 16 residues. CDR1 is SGHRS and CDR2 is YFSETQ in the germline V gene. V lost 4 bases, J lost 2 bases, and 17 bases lay in between.

As regards this clone: The sample has other DNA sequences that encode this CDR3 too. The chain has TRBV28 and TRBJ1-2; D is undetermined. V lost 2 bases and J 2 bases, leaving 6 bases between the germline ends. Germline V lookup: CDR1 MDHEN, CDR2 SYDVKM. This CDR3 spans 13 amino acids. The CDR3 loop reads CASSLDGNYGYTF. CDR3 DNA: TGTGCCAGCAGTTTAGACGGAAACTATGGCTACACCTTC.

This clone was seen once. V usage is TRBV12-3 or TRBV12-4 and J usage is TRBJ1-2, with D possibly TRBD1 on 5 matching bases. Trimming left V 7 bases short and J 4 bases short, with 10 bases between. There are 12 residues in the CDR3. CDR3 residues: CASTTGGYGYTF. The CDR3 bases are TGTGCCAGCACAACAGGTGGCTATGGCTACACCTTC.

The chain is built from TRBV11-2 and TRBJ2-3; D gene unclear. Germline V gene lookup returns CDR1 SGHAT and CDR2 FQNNGV. V was pared by 4 bases and J by 2 bases, with 13 bases between. The CDR3 loop spans 15 amino acids. The CDR3 spells CASSSQRPPTDTQYF. Written as DNA, the CDR3 is TGTGCCAGCAGCTCTCAACGACCCCCCACAGATACGCAGTATTTT.

Of note for this clone: Other DNA sequences in the same sample also yield this CDR3. This chain uses TRBV7-2 with TRBJ2-7; D unresolved. The CDR3 covers 12 residues. The ends were cut back, 1 base at V and 3 bases at J, with 4 bases in the middle. CDR1 SGHTA and CDR2 FQGNSA come from the germline V gene. The CDR3 DNA is TGTGCCAGCAGCTTAGTGGGCTACGAGCAGTACTTC. As protein: CASSLVGYEQYF. The full variable domain, its missing parts supplied by reference TRBV7-2 and TRBJ2-7, is GAGVSQSPSNKVTEKGKDVELRCDPISGHTALYWYRQSLGQGLEFLIYFQGNSAPDKSGLPSDRFSAERTGGSVSTLTIQRTQQEDSAVYLCASSLVGYEQYFGPGTRLTVT.

This sequence joins TRBV4-2 and TRBJ1-1; the D is unclear. Germline CDR1 and CDR2: LGHNA and YNFKEQ. V shed 4 bases and J shed 1 base, with 13 bases lying between them. There are 15 residues in the CDR3. The CDR3 DNA is TGTGCCAGCAGCCGAACTTCGACGGCGAACACTGAAGCTTTCTTT. Amino acids: CASSRTSTANTEAFF.

This chain's CDR3 is CASSLTGLANYGYTF. The DNA for the CDR3 is TGCGCCAGCAGCTTGACAGGGTTAGCTAACTATGGCTACACCTTC. The V and J genes are TRBV5-1 and TRBJ1-2; possibly TRBD1 for D (6 bases). This CDR3 region has 15 residues. CDR1 and CDR2 from the germline V gene are SGHRS and YFSETQ. Trimming took 1 base from V and 0 from J, leaving 10 bases between them.

V gene TRBV7-8 combines with J gene TRBJ2-1, with 8 bases that match TRBD1. The CDR3 is 15 residues long. The V segment lost 4 bases and the J segment 4 bases; nucleotides outside the gene matches: 6. CDR1 is SGHVS, CDR2 FQNEAQ, per germline. CDR3 amino acids: CASSSGQGLYNEQFF. DNA of the CDR3: TGTGCCAGCAGCTCTGGACAGGGCCTGTACAATGAGCAGTTCTTC.

J is TRBJ1-4 and V is TRBV5-6; D not resolved. CDR1 SGHDT and CDR2 YYEEEE come from the germline V gene. Trimming pared 3 bases from V and 5 bases from J, leaving 14 bases between. There are 15 residues in the CDR3. In nucleotides, the CDR3 is TGTGCCAGCAGCTCCTCTAGGGATGGAAATGAAAAACTGTTTTTT. Translation: CASSSSRDGNEKLFF.

The count of this clone is one. The genes are TRBV5-4 and TRBJ2-3; tentatively, D is TRBD2 (6 bases). Germline V CDR1 and CDR2: SGHNT, YYREEE (reference sequence). The CDR3 contains 15 residues. V was clipped by 2 bases and J by 0 bases, with 10 bases between them. The CDR3 loop reads CASSLGGDSTDTQYF. As DNA, the CDR3 is TGTGCCAGCAGCTTAGGAGGGGACAGCACAGATACGCAGTATTTT.

The chain is built from TRBV7-2 and TRBJ1-3, with D uncertain. The CDR3 consists of 16 residues. Germline CDR1 and CDR2: SGHTA and FQGNSA. Between the trimmed V and J ends, which lost 3 bases and 0 bases, there was a span of 12 bases. CDR3 amino acids: CASSFVPAASGNTIYF. CDR3 nucleotides: TGTGCCAGCAGCTTTGTACCGGCGGCCTCTGGAAACACCATATATTTT.

V gene TRBV2 combines with J gene TRBJ2-7, with D hard to call. This CDR3 is 11 amino acids long. Trimming took off 7 bases at V and 0 bases at J, with 4 bases between the two ends. Germline V lookup: CDR1 SNHLY, CDR2 FYNNEI. CDR3 residues: CASTISYEQYF. The CDR3, as DNA: TGTGCCAGCACCATCTCCTACGAGCAGTACTTC.

This clone has just one count. The chain joins TRBV7-2 to TRBJ2-7, with D unclear. V was clipped by 0 bases and J by 7 bases, with 10 bases between them. Germline CDR1 reads SGHTA; CDR2 reads FQGNSA. The CDR3 covers 13 residues. As DNA, the CDR3 is TGTGCCAGCAGCTTAGCTAGGGTACGGGAGCAGTACTTC. Encoded protein: CASSLARVREQYF.

This chain's CDR3 is CASSLAPGGPGELFF. The CDR3 DNA reads TGCGCCAGCAGCTTGGCCCCCGGTGGGCCCGGGGAGCTGTTTTTT. The rearrangement links TRBV5-1 to TRBJ2-2; D remains unclear. V was clipped by 0 bases and J by 6 bases, with 12 bases between them. The germline V gene encodes CDR1 SGHRS and CDR2 YFSETQ. The CDR3 runs 15 residues.

V is TRBV7-3 and J is TRBJ2-7; D gene uncertain. Looked up from germline, CDR1 is SGHTA and CDR2 is FQGTGA. V lost 1 base to trimming and J lost 2 bases, with 6 bases between them. The CDR3 is 13 amino acids. CDR3 sequence: CASSLKPPYEQYF. The DNA for the CDR3 is TGTGCCAGCAGCTTAAAACCCCCCTACGAGCAGTACTTC.

CDR3 sequence reads: CASSPRTGGGEAFF. The DNA for the CDR3 is TGTGCCAGCAGTCCGAGGACAGGGGGCGGTGAAGCTTTCTTT. J is TRBJ1-1 and V is TRBV6-5; 11 positions match TRBD1. CDR1 and CDR2 from the germline V gene are MNHEY and SVGAGI. This CDR3 is built from 14 residues. The ends lost 5 bases at V and 7 bases at J; junction bases unmatched: 6.

The chain employs TRBV3-1 (or the pseudogene TRBV3-2) and TRBJ1-3; D uncertain. The CDR3 consists of 15 residues. Trimming left V 3 bases short and J 4 bases short, with 13 bases between. The germline gives CDR1 LGHDT, CDR2 YNNKEL (reference sequence). CDR3 sequence reads: CASSQRYEDGNTIYF. The CDR3 coding sequence is TGTGCCAGCAGCCAGCGGTACGAGGACGGAAACACCATATATTTT.

J is TRBJ2-7 and V is TRBV6-5, with 8 bases matching TRBD2. The germline V gene encodes CDR1 MNHEY and CDR2 SVGAGI. The CDR3 sequence is 16 residues long. Trimming removed 0 bases from V and 1 base from J; junction bases left unmatched: 5. The CDR3, as DNA: TGTGCCAGCAGTTACTCGGCGGGGGGTTCATCCTACGAGCAGTACTTC. Protein: CASSYSAGGSSYEQYF.

This clone was recorded at least ten times. V usage is TRBV19 and J usage is TRBJ1-3; D is unresolved. Germline CDR1 and CDR2: LNHDA and SQIVND (reference sequence). The CDR3 totals 15 residues. Trimming removed 0 bases at V and 0 bases at J, with 6 bases between. CDR3 residues: CASSIESHSGNTIYF. The CDR3 bases are TGTGCCAGTAGTATAGAATCGCACTCTGGAAACACCATATATTTT.

V is TRBV19 and J is TRBJ1-1; D gene uncertain. The CDR3 spans 16 residues. The V gene lost 4 bases and the J gene lost 1 base, with 16 bases spanning the gap. Per the germline V gene, CDR1 is LNHDA and CDR2 is SQIVND (reference sequence). The CDR3 nucleotides read TGTGCCAGTAGTAGGTCTTTAGGAAGGGAGAACACTGAAGCTTTCTTT. It codes for CASSRSLGRENTEAFF.